The 24 T cell receptor beta chains below come from one sample, sequenced in a study of blood T cell repertoires in COVID-19. The data were produced by immunoSEQ multiplex PCR, yet TCRdb's version contains in-frame clones alone and is incomplete. Of about 210,000 clones in the sample, 89% were seen once. Sequencing was done on a sample of peripheral blood. Receptors originate from a woman in her thirties or forties with acute or convalescent COVID-19.

This chain uses TRBV18 with TRBJ2-1; tentative D call: TRBD1 (6 bases). The CDR3 contains 15 residues. CDR1 and CDR2 (germline): KGHSH, LQKENI. Trimming took off 0 bases at V and 4 bases at J, with 10 bases between the two ends. CDR3 protein: CASSPPAGDYNEQFF. Here the CDR3 DNA reads TGTGCCAGCTCACCACCGGCAGGGGATTACAATGAGCAGTTCTTC.

This clone was observed a single time. The V call is TRBV18, the J call TRBJ2-3; the match to TRBD2 covers 14 bases. V lost 3 bases to trimming and J lost 10 bases; unmatched junction nucleotides: 3. This CDR3 comprises 14 residues. Germline CDR1 is KGHSH and CDR2 is LQKENI. For the CDR3, the DNA is TGTGCCAGCTCACCGGGGACTAGCGGGGGATCGCAGTATTTT. Translating it yields CASSPGTSGGSQYF. The entire variable domain, with the rest obtained from reference TRBV18 and TRBJ2-3, is as follows: NAGVMQNPRHLVRRRGQEARLRCSPMKGHSHVYWYRQLPEEGLKFMVYLQKENIIDESGMPKERFSAEFPKEGPSILRIQQVVRGDSAAYFCASSPGTSGGSQYFGPGTRLTVL.

This sequence joins TRBV19 and TRBJ1-1, with a tentative D call TRBD1 (5 bases). Germline V CDR1 and CDR2: LNHDA, SQIVND (reference sequence). Trimming left V 7 bases short and J 5 bases short, with 20 bases between. CDR3 length: 15 amino acids. The CDR3 DNA reads TGTGCCAGTACCTATCGGGTAGGGGTCCTAACTGAAGCTTTCTTT. Translating it yields CASTYRVGVLTEAFF.

The chain couples TRBV11-3 to TRBJ2-1; 12 bases map to TRBD1. Germline V gene sequence: CDR1 SGHNT, CDR2 YENEEA. CDR3 length: 15 amino acids. V dropped 6 bases and J dropped 7; count of bases not matched to a gene: 7. In nucleotides, the CDR3 is TGTGCCAGCAGTCACCGGGACAGGGGGCCAAATGAGCAGTTCTTC. Its translation is CASSHRDRGPNEQFF.

The rearrangement uses TRBV12-3 or TRBV12-4 and TRBJ2-2; TRBD1 might be the D (5 bases). There are 12 residues in the CDR3. V was shortened by 4 bases and J by 7 bases, with 7 bases between the two germline ends. The CDR3 coding sequence is TGTGCCAGCAGTTCCGACAGCGGGGAGCTGTTTTTT. Protein product: CASSSDSGELFF.

This clone was detected a few times. The chain combines TRBV5-6 with TRBJ1-2; possibly TRBD1 for D (5 bases). The CDR3 covers 15 residues. Trimming took off 4 bases at V and 4 bases at J, with 17 bases between the two ends. Germline values: CDR1 SGHDT, CDR2 YYEEEE. For the CDR3, the DNA is TGTGCCAGCAGCGGCCGGGTTCCCACAGGCTATGGCTACACCTTC. Translation: CASSGRVPTGYGYTF. Complete variable domain (other parts from reference TRBV5-6 and TRBJ1-2): DAGVTQSPTHLIKTRGQQVTLRCSPKSGHDTVSWYQQALGQGPQFIFQYYEEEERQRGNFPDRFSGHQFPNYSSELNVNALLLGDSALYLCASSGRVPTGYGYTFGSGTRLTVV.

This chain joins TRBV6-5 and TRBJ2-5; D possibly corresponds to TRBD2 (5 bases). CDR3 size: 14 residues. Germline loops: CDR1 MNHEY, CDR2 SVGAGI. With 6 bases removed from V and 5 bases from J, the gap between germline ends came to 16 bases. The CDR3 is CASSRTRSSETQYF. The CDR3 nucleotides are TGTGCCAGCAGCCGAACTAGGAGTAGCGAGACCCAGTACTTC.

The V and J genes are TRBV7-3 and TRBJ2-2; 12 bases line up with TRBD2. This CDR3 contains 19 residues. Germline trimming cut 5 bases from V and 6 bases from J; bases unmatched to any gene: 16. The germline gives CDR1 SGHTA, CDR2 FQGTGA. The CDR3 DNA sequence: TGTGCCAGCAGCACCCGCCTCCTAGCGGGGGGGCCAAGGGCCGGGGAGCTGTTTTTT. Protein sequence: CASSTRLLAGGPRAGELFF. Together with reference TRBV7-3 and TRBJ2-2, the CDR3 gives the full variable domain: GAGVSQTPSNKVTEKGKYVELRCDPISGHTALYWYRQSLGQGPEFLIYFQGTGAADDSGLPNDRFFAVRPEGSVSTLKIQRTERGDSAVYLCASSTRLLAGGPRAGELFFGEGSRLTVL.

V is TRBV4-1 and J is TRBJ2-1; TRBD2 is a possible D gene (5 bases). Germline CDR1 MGHRA, CDR2 YSYEKL. The V and J ends lost 4 bases and 6 bases respectively, with 19 bases between them. CDR3 length: 16 amino acids. The CDR3 DNA reads TGCGCCAGCAGCCGTACTTATATCGGACTGGCCAATGAGCAGTTCTTC. It specifies CASSRTYIGLANEQFF.

The chain is built from TRBV9 and TRBJ2-1; 9 nucleotides line up with TRBD2. J was trimmed by 8 bases and V by 7 bases; bases with no gene match: 13. Per the germline V gene, CDR1 is SGDLS and CDR2 is YYNGEE. The CDR3 length is 15 residues. CDR3 in amino acids: CASAANKAGGYEQFF. In DNA form, the CDR3 reads TGTGCCAGCGCCGCGAACAAGGCGGGGGGGTATGAGCAGTTCTTC.

CDR3 sequence reads: CASSLGTGDYGYTF. The DNA of the CDR3 is TGTGCCAGCAGCCTCGGGACAGGGGACTATGGCTACACCTTC. The V gene is TRBV5-5, the J gene TRBJ1-2; 10 bases fit TRBD1. Trimming removed 4 bases from V and 3 bases from J; junction bases left unmatched: 3. Germline V gene sequence: CDR1 SGHKS, CDR2 YYEKEE (reference sequence). The CDR3 runs to 14 residues. The variable domain in full, completed from reference TRBV5-5 and TRBJ1-2, reads DAGVTQSPTHLIKTRGQQVTLRCSPISGHKSVSWYQQVLGQGPQFIFQYYEKEERGRGNFPDRFSARQFPNYSSELNVNALLLGDSALYLCASSLGTGDYGYTFGSGTRLTVV.

V and J are TRBV6-5 and TRBJ1-1, with D uncertain. Germline V gene data show CDR1 as MNHEY and CDR2 as SVGAGI. This CDR3 region has 13 residues. Trimming removed 3 bases at V and 1 base at J, with 6 bases between. CDR3 loop: CASSYNGNTEAFF. Here the CDR3 DNA reads TGTGCCAGCAGTTATAACGGGAACACTGAAGCTTTCTTT.

In this sample, this clone turned up once. The chain uses TRBV2 and TRBJ2-2, with D tentatively TRBD2 (6 bases). This CDR3 spans 13 amino acids. V dropped 5 bases and J dropped 7 bases, with 11 bases sitting between them. Germline lookup yields CDR1 SNHLY and CDR2 FYNNEI. CDR3 bases: TGTGCCAGCAGTCTTGGGGACTTCGGGGAGCTGTTTTTT. The encoded protein is CASSLGDFGELFF. The complete variable domain, with remaining parts taken from reference TRBV2 and TRBJ2-2, reads EPEVTQTPSHQVTQMGQEVILRCVPISNHLYFYWYRQILGQKVEFLVSFYNNEISEKSEIFDDQFSVERPDGSNFTLKIRSTKLEDSAMYFCASSLGDFGELFFGEGSRLTVL.

The chain couples TRBV19 to TRBJ1-5; D is ambiguous. V was pared by 5 bases and J by 0 bases, with 8 bases between. The CDR3 spans 14 residues. The germline V gene encodes CDR1 LNHDA and CDR2 SQIVND (reference sequence). The CDR3 DNA follows: TGTGCCAGTAGTCCACACAATAGCAATCAGCCCCAGCATTTT. As protein: CASSPHNSNQPQHF.

The gene calls are TRBV21-1 and TRBJ1-3. TRBV21-1 is termed a pseudogene. The CDR3 has 16 amino acids. In nucleotides, the CDR3 is TGTGCCAACCAGTTCCGCGGGGCCTCGTCCCGAGGCACCATATATTTT. It translates to CANQFRGASSRGTIYF.

The chain is built from TRBV3-1 (or the pseudogene TRBV3-2) and TRBJ1-2; D may be TRBD1 (5 bases). Per the germline V gene, CDR1 is LGHDT and CDR2 is YNNKEL (reference sequence). V was cut by 10 bases and J by 1 base, with 10 bases left in between. The CDR3 spans 12 residues. The CDR3 DNA reads TGTGCCACCTCGACAGTTAACTATGGCTACACCTTC. Translation: CATSTVNYGYTF.

V gene TRBV19 combines with J gene TRBJ1-6; D unresolved. Germline lookup yields CDR1 LNHDA and CDR2 SQIVND (reference sequence). V lost 3 bases and J lost 0, with 9 bases in between. The CDR3 consists of 16 residues. The DNA of the CDR3 is TGTGCCAGTAGTATCGAGTTGAGCTCCTATAATTCACCCCTCCACTTT. Its translation is CASSIELSSYNSPLHF.

This chain's CDR3 is CASSPGDSLPEAFF. CDR3 coding DNA: TGCGCCAGCAGCCCGGGGGACAGCCTCCCTGAAGCTTTCTTT. The chain couples TRBV5-1 to TRBJ1-1; 7 bases fit TRBD1. The CDR3 extends over 14 amino acids. J gave up 6 bases and V 4 bases, and 9 bases lay outside the gene matches. CDR1 and CDR2 from the germline V gene are SGHRS and YFSETQ.

V and J are TRBV28 and TRBJ1-3; possible D gene TRBD1, 5 bases. CDR3 length equals 15 residues. Germline V gene lookup returns CDR1 MDHEN and CDR2 SYDVKM. The V end was cut by 6 bases, the J end by 6 bases, with 18 bases between. CDR3 residues: CASRGAGRAQNTIYF. CDR3 nucleotide sequence: TGTGCCAGCAGAGGGGCGGGACGGGCGCAAAACACCATATATTTT.

This chain joins TRBV5-1 and TRBJ1-4; 10 bases fit TRBD1. V lost 6 bases and J lost 8; bases outside the gene matches: 4. Germline-derived CDR1 and CDR2 are SGHRS and YFSETQ. This CDR3 comprises 13 residues. CDR3 sequence: CASTRTGGEKLFF. The CDR3 bases are TGCGCCAGCACCCGGACAGGGGGGGAAAAACTGTTTTTT.

The CDR3 DNA sequence: TGTGCCAGCAGCTTGAGAGGGGCGGGATGGAGGAACACTGAAGCTTTCTTT. Translation gives CASSLRGAGWRNTEAFF. The chain combines TRBV5-8 with TRBJ1-1; possibly TRBD1 for D (5 bases). The germline V gene has CDR1 SGHTS and CDR2 YDEGEE. The CDR3 length is 17 residues. V was cut by 1 base and J by 1 base, with 17 bases left in between.

The rearrangement joins TRBV5-1 to TRBJ2-1; 9 bases map to TRBD1. The germline V gene has CDR1 SGHRS and CDR2 YFSETQ. With V trimmed by 0 bases and J by 3 bases, 4 bases remained unmatched. The CDR3 runs 16 residues. The CDR3, as DNA: TGCGCCAGCAGCTTGGCCCTGGACAGGGGCTACAATGAGCAGTTCTTC. Translation: CASSLALDRGYNEQFF.

CDR3: CASSFTGAESPLHF. DNA for the CDR3: TGTGCCAGCAGTTTTACAGGGGCGGAATCACCCCTCCACTTT. The rearrangement joins TRBV6-6 to TRBJ1-6; 7 nucleotides match TRBD1. Germline-derived CDR1 and CDR2 are MNHNY and SVGAGI (reference sequence). The CDR3 totals 14 residues. Trimming at V came to 4 bases and at J to 10 bases, leaving 7 bases not matched to a gene.

This clone appeared a single time. The CDR3 reads CASSVEGGTENTEAFF. CDR3 bases: TGTGCCAGCAGCGTAGAGGGTGGGACAGAGAACACTGAAGCTTTCTTT. The chain carries TRBV9 and TRBJ1-1; 7 bases are shared with TRBD1. V shed 0 bases, J shed 1 base, and the junction held 6 bases outside the gene matches. Germline loops: CDR1 SGDLS, CDR2 YYNGEE. The CDR3 is made up of 16 amino acids.